Below, 23 T cell receptor beta chains from the same sample are listed, as sequenced in a study of glioma-infiltrating T cells after dendritic cell vaccination. Produced via immunoSEQ multiplex PCR; TCRdb's table is partial and in-frame only. The sample includes around 89,000 clones, 86% seen only once; the top ten take about a sixth. This sample comprised blood, obtained before dendritic cell vaccination. These receptors all stem from a human donor with glioblastoma.

The CDR3: CASSLVVSEKLFF. Written as DNA, the CDR3 is TGTGCCAGCAGCTTAGTTGTCTCTGAAAAACTGTTTTTT. The chain combines TRBV7-9 with TRBJ1-4; D unclear. Trimming took off 1 base at V and 7 bases at J, with 7 bases between the two ends. The CDR3 has 13 amino acids. Germline V gene sequence: CDR1 SEHNR, CDR2 FQNEAQ (reference sequence).

The chain uses TRBV9 and TRBJ2-2, with 8 bases matching TRBD2. The trim removed 0 bases at V and 6 bases at J, leaving 4 bases unmatched. Germline CDR1 reads SGDLS; CDR2 reads YYNGEE. The CDR3 has 15 amino acids. The CDR3 loop reads CASSVVGGAPGELFF. CDR3 bases: TGTGCCAGCAGCGTAGTCGGGGGGGCGCCCGGGGAGCTGTTTTTT. Full variable domain (outside the CDR3, taken from reference TRBV9 and TRBJ2-2): DSGVTQTPKHLITATGQRVTLRCSPRSGDLSVYWYQQSLDQGLQFLIQYYNGEERAKGNILERFSAQQFPDLHSELNLSSLELGDSALYFCASSVVGGAPGELFFGEGSRLTVL.

This chain links TRBV25-1 with TRBJ2-1; perhaps TRBD1 as D (6 bases). Germline CDR1 and CDR2: MGHDK and SYGVNS. This CDR3 is 13 amino acids long. V was pared by 7 bases and J by 3 bases, with 10 bases between. The CDR3 sequence: CASKGEFYNEQFF. CDR3 sequence (DNA): TGTGCCAGCAAGGGGGAGTTCTACAATGAGCAGTTCTTC.

The chain couples TRBV7-9 to TRBJ1-1, with 8 bases aligning to TRBD1. The germline V gene has CDR1 SEHNR and CDR2 FQNEAQ (reference sequence). The CDR3 is made up of 17 amino acids. The junction had 14 bases not matched to a gene; V was cut back by 7 bases and J by 1 base. In DNA form, the CDR3 reads TGTGCCAGCACCCCCTCCAGGTGGGGGACAGGGAACACTGAAGCTTTCTTT. Its protein is CASTPSRWGTGNTEAFF.

This chain joins TRBV19 and TRBJ1-5, with no clear D. Germline lookup yields CDR1 LNHDA and CDR2 SQIVND (reference sequence). V lost 10 bases and J 3 bases, leaving 10 bases between the germline ends. CDR3 size: 12 residues. CDR3 protein: CATYSNNQPQHF. In DNA form, the CDR3 reads TGTGCCACCTACAGTAACAATCAGCCCCAGCATTTT.

This clone was seen once. This chain uses TRBV5-1 with TRBJ2-2; D perhaps matches TRBD1 (5 bases). The germline V gene encodes CDR1 SGHRS and CDR2 YFSETQ. The CDR3 has 16 residues. The V end was cut by 0 bases, the J end by 4 bases, with 13 bases between. CDR3 protein: CASSLALGPTTGELFF. The CDR3 DNA reads TGCGCCAGCAGCTTGGCTTTGGGGCCCACCACCGGGGAGCTGTTTTTT.

The chain carries TRBV7-2 and TRBJ2-2; D unclear. The CDR3 length is 15 residues. In germline, CDR1 is SGHTA, CDR2 FQGNSA. Trimming stripped 1 base from V and 1 base from J, with 7 bases between. CDR3 residues: CASSLGQMNTGELFF. The DNA for the CDR3 is TGTGCCAGCAGCTTAGGGCAGATGAACACCGGGGAGCTGTTTTTT.

J is TRBJ2-4 and V is TRBV27; D is perhaps TRBD2 (6 bases). Trimming took off 2 bases at V and 0 bases at J, with 20 bases between the two ends. The germline CDR1 and CDR2 sequences are MNHEY and SMNVEV (reference sequence). The CDR3 covers 19 residues. Here the CDR3 reads CASSLRKPELALAKNIQYF. The CDR3 coding sequence is TGTGCCAGCAGTTTACGAAAACCCGAACTAGCACTAGCCAAAAACATTCAGTACTTC.

The chain joins TRBV18 to TRBJ2-7; D possibly corresponds to TRBD2 (5 bases). With 3 bases removed from V and 5 bases from J, the gap between germline ends came to 17 bases. The germline V gene encodes CDR1 KGHSH and CDR2 LQKENI. The CDR3 runs 15 residues. CDR3 sequence: CASSPLGMQGDEQYF. CDR3 nucleotide sequence: TGTGCCAGCTCACCTCTCGGGATGCAAGGTGACGAGCAGTACTTC.

The sample holds many counts of this clone. V gene TRBV6-1 combines with J gene TRBJ2-3, with no clear D. Germline V lookup: CDR1 MNHNS, CDR2 SASEGT. The CDR3 sequence is 12 residues long. The V and J ends lost 7 bases and 2 bases respectively, with 7 bases between them. CDR3 coding DNA: TGTGCCAGCACCGCGTACACAGATACGCAGTATTTT. Translation gives CASTAYTDTQYF.

The J gene is TRBJ2-1, the V gene TRBV2; weak D call: TRBD2 (5 bases). V was clipped by 10 bases and J by 0 bases, with 16 bases between them. Germline V lookup: CDR1 SNHLY, CDR2 FYNNEI. The CDR3 contains 15 residues. CDR3 coding DNA: TGTGCCATAATTAACGGGATTAGCTCCTACAATGAGCAGTTCTTC. Its translation: CAIINGISSYNEQFF.

J is TRBJ1-5 and V is TRBV5-1; D perhaps matches TRBD1 (5 bases). Germline V gene lookup returns CDR1 SGHRS and CDR2 YFSETQ. This CDR3 region has 16 residues. Trimming cost V 2 bases and J 0 bases, with 12 bases left between them. The CDR3 bases are TGCGCCAGCAGCTTTTCAGGGATGGATAGCAATCAGCCCCAGCATTTT. Translated, it gives CASSFSGMDSNQPQHF.

This sequence joins TRBV6-5 and TRBJ2-7; possible D gene TRBD2, 5 bases. The CDR3 extends over 14 amino acids. From germline, CDR1 is MNHEY and CDR2 SVGAGI. V shed 4 bases and J shed 6 bases, with 16 bases lying between them. DNA for the CDR3: TGTGCCAGCAGTTCCCGAGTCGGGATGGGCGAGCAGTACTTC. It specifies CASSSRVGMGEQYF.

The rearrangement uses TRBV6-1 and TRBJ2-7, with 13 bases identical to TRBD2. Per germline, CDR1 MNHNS and CDR2 SASEGT. Trimming took 10 bases from V and 9 from J; bases not matched to a gene: 12. CDR3 length equals 14 residues. Here the CDR3 DNA reads TGTGCCACCGGGACTAGCGGGACCTCTACCGGGCAGTACTTC. It encodes CATGTSGTSTGQYF.

The V and J genes are TRBV5-6 and TRBJ1-1; TRBD1 aligns across 12 bases. This CDR3 region has 15 residues. CDR1 is SGHDT, CDR2 YYEEEE, per germline. V lost 4 bases to trimming and J lost 6 bases; unmatched junction nucleotides: 7. The CDR3 DNA is TGTGCCAGCAGCCCGGGACAGGGGGCGCGGGCTGAAGCTTTCTTT. Residues: CASSPGQGARAEAFF.

The chain joins TRBV13 to TRBJ2-7, with unresolved D. Per germline, CDR1 PRHDT and CDR2 FYEKMQ (reference sequence). This CDR3 is 17 amino acids long. V lost 5 bases and J 2 bases, leaving 22 bases between the germline ends. CDR3 sequence (DNA): TGTGCCAGCAGCGCAACGAGTTGGGCCTCGATTACCTACGAGCAGTACTTC. This gives the protein CASSATSWASITYEQYF.

V gene TRBV9 combines with J gene TRBJ2-7; D not certain. Germline CDR1 is SGDLS and CDR2 is YYNGEE. Trimming took 4 bases from V and 0 from J, leaving 5 bases between them. This CDR3 contains 12 residues. In nucleotides, the CDR3 is TGTGCCAGCAGCTTCAACTCCTACGAGCAGTACTTC. Amino acids: CASSFNSYEQYF.

The rearrangement links TRBV5-1 to TRBJ1-1; the D is unclear. Per the germline V gene, CDR1 is SGHRS and CDR2 is YFSETQ. The V end lost 1 base, the J end lost 1 base, and 5 bases lay between the germline ends. This CDR3 has 13 residues. The CDR3 is CASSLTENTEAFF. In DNA, the CDR3 is TGCGCCAGCAGCTTGACTGAGAACACTGAAGCTTTCTTT.

Written as DNA, the CDR3 is TGTGCCTGGAGTTTAAGCGGGACTCACAATGAGCAGTTCTTC. It translates to CAWSLSGTHNEQFF. This chain connects TRBV30 to TRBJ2-1; TRBD2 aligns across 7 bases. Germline loops: CDR1 GTSNPN, CDR2 SVGIG (reference sequence). The V segment lost 2 bases and the J segment 5 bases; nucleotides outside the gene matches: 6. This CDR3 contains 14 residues.

The chain employs TRBV6-5 and TRBJ2-7; 11 nucleotides align to TRBD1. Germline V gene data show CDR1 as MNHEY and CDR2 as SVGAGI. The CDR3 length is 15 residues. V gave up 5 bases and J gave up 4 bases; unmatched junction bases: 7. The CDR3 spells CASSTPGDRGYEQYF. The CDR3 nucleotides read TGTGCCAGCAGTACTCCCGGGGACAGGGGGTACGAGCAGTACTTC.

The chain recombines TRBV7-9 with TRBJ2-7; 8 positions agree with TRBD1. Germline loops: CDR1 SEHNR, CDR2 FQNEAQ (reference sequence). V was pared by 4 bases and J by 0 bases, with 11 bases of the junction left unmatched. The CDR3 sequence is 17 residues long. In DNA form, the CDR3 reads TGTGCCAGCAGCTCCAACGCCCACAGGGGGGACTCCTACGAGCAGTACTTC. Its protein is CASSSNAHRGDSYEQYF.

V gene TRBV6-1 combines with J gene TRBJ1-1, with a possible D match to TRBD1 (6 bases). The ends were cut back, 4 bases at V and 1 base at J, with 13 bases in the middle. The CDR3 has 15 amino acids. Germline loops: CDR1 MNHNS, CDR2 SASEGT. The CDR3 DNA reads as TGTGCCAGCAGTGGCTCACAGGGATGGAACACTGAAGCTTTCTTT. Translation gives CASSGSQGWNTEAFF.

The chain couples TRBV5-4 to TRBJ2-2; D is possibly TRBD2 (6 bases). Trimming pared 1 base from V and 7 bases from J, leaving 8 bases between. Per germline, CDR1 SGHNT and CDR2 YYREEE (reference sequence). CDR3 length equals 13 residues. CDR3 residues: CASSLLGGGELFF. The CDR3 region has the DNA TGTGCCAGCAGCTTGCTGGGGGGCGGGGAGCTGTTTTTT. The full variable domain, with the rest looked up from reference TRBV5-4 and TRBJ2-2, is ETGVTQSPTHLIKTRGQQVTLRCSSQSGHNTVSWYQQALGQGPQFIFQYYREEENGRGNFPPRFSGLQFPNYSSELNVNALELDDSALYLCASSLLGGGELFFGEGSRLTVL.